A single sample is the source of the 17 T cell receptor beta chains below, sequenced in a study of regulatory T cells. The PCR used 52 TRBV and 13 TRBJ primers. Some clones are missing from TCRdb's copy, which holds only in-frame ones; the method was immunoSEQ multiplex PCR. The sample lists about 23,000 clones; roughly 90% were seen once. Whole-study findings and limits: Hydrophobic residues at CDR3 positions 6 and 7 were enriched in conventional CD4+ T cells of CD3G-deficient patients.

No antigens are known for them. Sequencing was performed on conventional CD4+ T cells sorted from blood. The receptors shown here come from a child under 18 with CD3G deficiency.

This clone was seen a single time. The chain combines TRBV28 with TRBJ2-3, with D perhaps TRBD2 (5 bases). Trimming shortened V by 2 bases and J by 0 bases, and 18 bases separated the two germline ends. Germline V lookup: CDR1 MDHEN, CDR2 SYDVKM. This CDR3 is built from 18 residues. CDR3 sequence: CASSLDGWSGTSTDTQYF. The DNA for the CDR3 is TGTGCCAGCAGTTTAGATGGCTGGAGCGGAACTAGCACAGATACGCAGTATTTT.

V gene TRBV11-3 combines with J gene TRBJ2-3; no firm D call. Germline V gives CDR1 SGHNT, CDR2 YENEEA. This CDR3 spans 15 amino acids. V lost 1 base to trimming and J lost 0 bases, with 8 bases between them. The CDR3 loop is CASSLGVLSTDTQYF. The CDR3 DNA reads as TGTGCCAGCAGCTTAGGGGTCCTAAGCACAGATACGCAGTATTTT.

In this sample, this clone turned up once. The gene calls are TRBV4-1 and TRBJ1-2; no firm D call. CDR1 is MGHRA, CDR2 YSYEKL, per germline. V lost 3 bases, J lost 3 bases, and 17 bases lay in between. This CDR3 spans 16 amino acids. The CDR3 region has the DNA TGCGCCAGCAGCCAGGAATTGGCGGACCTACACTATGGCTACACCTTC. Translating it yields CASSQELADLHYGYTF.

This clone was picked up one time. This chain joins TRBV18 and TRBJ2-6; D possibly corresponds to TRBD1 (6 bases). CDR3 size: 16 residues. The ends were cut back, 3 bases at V and 2 bases at J, with 11 bases in the middle. CDR1 KGHSH and CDR2 LQKENI come from the germline V gene. The CDR3 DNA follows: TGTGCCAGCTCACCCTACCAGGGGACTGGGGCCAACGTCCTGACTTTC. Its translation: CASSPYQGTGANVLTF. Using reference TRBV18 and TRBJ2-6 for the parts outside the CDR3, the full variable domain is NAGVMQNPRHLVRRRGQEARLRCSPMKGHSHVYWYRQLPEEGLKFMVYLQKENIIDESGMPKERFSAEFPKEGPSILRIQQVVRGDSAAYFCASSPYQGTGANVLTFGAGSRLTVL.

This sequence joins TRBV20-1 and TRBJ1-4, with a tentative D call TRBD1 (5 bases). The CDR3 is 11 amino acids. V lost 6 bases and J 4 bases, leaving 6 bases between the germline ends. Germline assignment: CDR1 DFQATT and CDR2 SNEGSKA (reference sequence). CDR3 sequence: CSARDNEKLFF. CDR3 DNA: TGCAGTGCCAGGGATAATGAAAAACTGTTTTTT.

This clone was seen once. The chain joins TRBV6-1 to TRBJ1-2; no reliable D call. Germline CDR1 MNHNS, CDR2 SASEGT. The CDR3 extends over 16 amino acids. The ends were cut back, 1 base at V and 2 bases at J, with 14 bases in the middle. The DNA of the CDR3 is TGTGCCAGCAGTGAAGGTGCCGGGGTCATAAACTATGGCTACACCTTC. This codes for CASSEGAGVINYGYTF.

The chain couples TRBV7-9 to TRBJ1-2; D unresolved. Trimming left V 5 bases short and J 8 bases short, with 15 bases between. The CDR3 contains 13 residues. Germline V gene data show CDR1 as SEHNR and CDR2 as FQNEAQ (reference sequence). CDR3 sequence: CASSPHSGGGYTF. CDR3 coding DNA: TGTGCCAGCAGCCCCCACTCCGGCGGGGGCTACACCTTC.

The CDR3 is CASRDSSGANVLTF. DNA of the CDR3: TGCGCCAGCAGAGATAGCTCTGGGGCCAACGTCCTGACTTTC. The chain recombines TRBV5-1 with TRBJ2-6, with D uncertain. Germline lookup yields CDR1 SGHRS and CDR2 YFSETQ. The CDR3 consists of 14 residues. Trimming stripped 5 bases from V and 0 bases from J, with 6 bases between. Filled out from reference TRBV5-1 and TRBJ2-6, the complete variable domain reads KAGVTQTPRYLIKTRGQQVTLSCSPISGHRSVSWYQQTPGQGLQFLFEYFSETQRNKGNFPGRFSGRQFSNSRSEMNVSTLELGDSALYLCASRDSSGANVLTFGAGSRLTVL.

This clone came up once. The V gene is TRBV28, the J gene TRBJ2-3, with 7 nucleotides matching TRBD1. CDR1 and CDR2 (germline): MDHEN, SYDVKM. This CDR3 is 16 amino acids long. The V segment lost 4 bases and the J segment 2 bases; nucleotides outside the gene matches: 9. The CDR3 nucleotides read TGTGCCAGCAGTTCCTTCAGGGGGTTGCTCACAGATACGCAGTATTTT. Its protein product is CASSSFRGLLTDTQYF.

The chain has TRBV28 and TRBJ2-2, with D possibly matching TRBD1 (6 bases). The CDR3 has 14 amino acids. Germline values: CDR1 MDHEN, CDR2 SYDVKM. Trimming shortened V by 8 bases and J by 3 bases, and 13 bases separated the two germline ends. The CDR3 is CASLPGGHTGELFF. For the CDR3, the DNA is TGTGCCAGCCTCCCTGGGGGCCACACCGGGGAGCTGTTTTTT. Complete variable domain (other parts from reference TRBV28 and TRBJ2-2): DVKVTQSSRYLVKRTGEKVFLECVQDMDHENMFWYRQDPGLGLRLIYFSYDVKMKEKGDIPEGYSVSREKKERFSLILESASTNQTSMYLCASLPGGHTGELFFGEGSRLTVL.

Concerning this clone itself: Other DNA variants within this sample encode the same CDR3. V is TRBV6-1 and J is TRBJ2-7, with 8 bases lining up with TRBD1. Trimming cost V 6 bases and J 1 base; bases outside gene matches: 5. In germline, CDR1 is MNHNS, CDR2 SASEGT. The CDR3 is 14 amino acids. This CDR3 reads CASRGTGLSYEQYF. The CDR3 bases are TGTGCCAGCAGGGGGACAGGACTATCCTACGAGCAGTACTTC.

V is TRBV18 and J is TRBJ2-6, with TRBD1 as a possible D gene (6 bases). Germline V gene data show CDR1 as KGHSH and CDR2 as LQKENI. The V end lost 6 bases, the J end lost 0 bases, and 12 bases lay between the germline ends. The CDR3 has 16 amino acids. The CDR3 spells CASSGQFLSGANVLTF. The CDR3 DNA follows: TGTGCCAGCTCCGGACAGTTCCTCTCTGGGGCCAACGTCCTGACTTTC. Drawing the rest from reference TRBV18 and TRBJ2-6, the complete variable domain is NAGVMQNPRHLVRRRGQEARLRCSPMKGHSHVYWYRQLPEEGLKFMVYLQKENIIDESGMPKERFSAEFPKEGPSILRIQQVVRGDSAAYFCASSGQFLSGANVLTFGAGSRLTVL.

The chain is built from TRBV6-1 and TRBJ1-1; D possibly corresponds to TRBD1 (5 bases). V was shortened by 6 bases and J by 4 bases, with 12 bases between the two germline ends. The germline CDR1 and CDR2 sequences are MNHNS and SASEGT. This CDR3 contains 13 residues. CDR3 sequence reads: CASRLTGGTEAFF. DNA for the CDR3: TGTGCCAGCAGATTAACAGGAGGCACTGAAGCTTTCTTT.

This sequence joins TRBV11-2 and TRBJ2-7; 10 nucleotides align to TRBD1. The CDR3 spans 13 residues. V dropped 5 bases and J dropped 7; count of bases not matched to a gene: 5. CDR1 is SGHAT and CDR2 is FQNNGV in the germline V gene. CDR3 DNA sequence: TGTGCCAGCAGCCGGGACAGGGGTTGGGAGCAGTACTTC. Amino acid sequence: CASSRDRGWEQYF.

This clone appeared a few times. The CDR3 spells CASRGSTDTQYF. DNA for the CDR3: TGTGCCAGTCGCGGGAGCACAGATACGCAGTATTTT. V and J are TRBV19 and TRBJ2-3; D might be TRBD2 (5 bases). Trimming pared 8 bases from V and 0 bases from J, leaving 6 bases between. Germline V gene lookup returns CDR1 LNHDA and CDR2 SQIVND (reference sequence). The CDR3 runs 12 residues.

The genes are TRBV19 and TRBJ2-1, with unresolved D. CDR1 is LNHDA and CDR2 is SQIVND in the germline V gene (reference sequence). V lost 6 bases, J lost 3 bases, and 12 bases lay in between. The CDR3 spans 14 residues. The CDR3 region has the DNA TGTGCCAGTAGCCCGAGGCACGGCTACAATGAGCAGTTCTTC. Its protein product is CASSPRHGYNEQFF.

The rearrangement links TRBV10-3 to TRBJ2-7, with D possibly matching TRBD2 (6 bases). The V end lost 6 bases, the J end lost 0 bases, and 9 bases lay between the germline ends. The CDR3 runs 13 residues. Germline CDR1 reads ENHRY; CDR2 reads SYGVKD. DNA for the CDR3: TGTGCCATCAGCCCGCGGGACTCCTACGAGCAGTACTTC. The encoded protein is CAISPRDSYEQYF.